This paragraph covers one T cell receptor beta chain sequence. Antigen unknown. With baseline, cycle 4 day 1, and cycle 7 day 1 as timepoints, blood was sampled. These data originate in a study of OX40 agonist ivuxolimab in advanced cancers. For the study at large: Given to patients was ivuxolimab, an agonistic anti-OX40 (CD134) antibody.

Germline CDR1 and CDR2: WNHNN and SYGVQD (reference sequence). The CDR3 is made up of 16 amino acids. V dropped 6 bases and J dropped 14; count of bases not matched to a gene: 16. Study conclusions and caveats: By week 6 at 0.1 to 3.0 mg/kg, blood CD4+ and CD8+ T cells had expanded clonally. At 0.1-3.0 mg/kg, partial responders had clonal expansion among the lowest observed.

TCRdb's copy holds only in-frame clones and misses some; the assay was immunoSEQ multiplex PCR. The sample records about 68,000 clones, around 86% being singletons. Sample: CD4+ or CD8+ T cells sorted from blood, taken in a trial of the OX40 agonist ivuxolimab. The clonotype was recovered from an adult with an advanced solid tumor such as melanoma, head and neck, liver or kidney cancer. The rearrangement uses TRBV10-1 and TRBJ2-1, with 13 bases lining up with TRBD2. The CDR3 bases are TGCGCCAGCAGGGTTTTGGGACTAGCGGGGTCTAATAATGAGTTCTTC. It encodes CASRVLGLAGSNNEFF.